This T cell receptor (beta chain) was captured by sequencing in a study of blood T cells in healthy people across ages. Study-level results: When set beside aged donors, long-lived donors presented more naive CD4+ cells and higher diversity. Strong correlation existed between TCR beta diversity and naive T cell percentage. Diversity of TCR beta per million T cells declined in a roughly linear way with age. Possibly, changes in expanded clonotypes were confounded because donor CMV status was unknown.

A second PCR, run for roughly 7 to 11 cycles, used a sample-barcoded 5' primer plus a J-beta primer mix. TCRdb analysed the 5' RACE reads with MiXCR anew, one entry per CDR3 protein. Found here are about 1.4 million distinct CDR3 sequences, roughly 64% of them singletons; the top ten hold roughly 7%. The germline V gene has CDR1 SNHLY and CDR2 FYNNEI. The CDR3 is 15 residues long. After removal of 7 bases from V and 4 bases from J, the junction contained 8 bases not matched to a gene. Concerning this clonotype: What it binds is not known.

The receptor comes from a man aged 18 to 29 in good health. The material sequenced was blood. This chain uses TRBV2 with TRBJ2-3; 10 bases are shared with TRBD2. Here the CDR3 reads CASMGLAGDADTQYF. The CDR3 DNA reads TGTGCCAGCATGGGGCTAGCGGGAGATGCAGATACGCAGTATTTT.